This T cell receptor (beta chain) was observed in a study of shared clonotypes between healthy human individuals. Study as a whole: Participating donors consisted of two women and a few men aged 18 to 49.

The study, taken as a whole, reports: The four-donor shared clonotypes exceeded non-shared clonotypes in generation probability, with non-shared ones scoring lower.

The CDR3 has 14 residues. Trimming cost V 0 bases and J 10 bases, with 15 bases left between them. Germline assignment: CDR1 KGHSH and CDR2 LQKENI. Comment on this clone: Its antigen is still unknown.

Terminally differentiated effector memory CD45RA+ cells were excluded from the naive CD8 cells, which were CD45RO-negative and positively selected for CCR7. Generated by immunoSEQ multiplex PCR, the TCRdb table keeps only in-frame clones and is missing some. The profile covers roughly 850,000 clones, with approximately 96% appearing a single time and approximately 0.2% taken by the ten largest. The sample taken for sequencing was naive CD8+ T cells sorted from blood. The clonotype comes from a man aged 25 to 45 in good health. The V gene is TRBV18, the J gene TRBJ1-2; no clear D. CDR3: CASSPPERSGDYTF. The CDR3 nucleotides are TGTGCCAGCTCACCACCTGAACGATCCGGTGACTACACCTTC.